This T cell receptor beta chain was observed in a study of blood T cell repertoires in COVID-19. Turning to this clone: The same CDR3 arises from other DNA sequences in this sample as well.

The repertoire was sequenced with immunoSEQ multiplex PCR; TCRdb's copy has only in-frame clones and lacks some. Here the sample spans hundreds of thousands of clones, approximately 84% being singletons. This receptor was identified in a man in his forties or fifties who had recovered from COVID-19. Sample: PBMCs or T cells enriched from blood (not recorded which).

The CDR3 loop reads CASSPGTENTEAFF. CDR3 DNA: TGCGCCAGCAGCCCCGGGACAGAAAACACTGAAGCTTTCTTT. The chain uses TRBV5-1 and TRBJ1-1, with TRBD1 matching 7 bases. V shed 4 bases, J shed 2 bases, and the junction held 5 bases outside the gene matches. Per germline, CDR1 SGHRS and CDR2 YFSETQ. The CDR3 extends over 14 amino acids.